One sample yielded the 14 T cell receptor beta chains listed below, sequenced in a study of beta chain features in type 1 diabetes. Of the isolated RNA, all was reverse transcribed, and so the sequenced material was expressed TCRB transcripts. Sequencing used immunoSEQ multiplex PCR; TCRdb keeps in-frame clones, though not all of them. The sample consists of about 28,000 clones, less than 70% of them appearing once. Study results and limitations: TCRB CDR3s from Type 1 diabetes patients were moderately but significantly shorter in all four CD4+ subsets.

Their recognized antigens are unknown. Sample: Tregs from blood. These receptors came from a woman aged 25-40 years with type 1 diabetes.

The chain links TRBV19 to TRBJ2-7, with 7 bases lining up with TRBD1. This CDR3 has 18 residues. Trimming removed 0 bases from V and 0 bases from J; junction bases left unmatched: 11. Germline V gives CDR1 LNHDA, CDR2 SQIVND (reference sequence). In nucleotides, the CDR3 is TGTGCCAGTAGTATAGAGGGATTCGACAGGGCCAACTCCTACGAGCAGTACTTC. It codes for CASSIEGFDRANSYEQYF.

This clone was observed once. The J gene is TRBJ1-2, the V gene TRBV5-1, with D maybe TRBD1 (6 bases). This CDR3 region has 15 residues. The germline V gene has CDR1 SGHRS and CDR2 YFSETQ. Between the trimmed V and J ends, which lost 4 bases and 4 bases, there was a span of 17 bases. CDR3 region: CASSVAEDRTYGYTF. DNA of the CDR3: TGCGCCAGCAGCGTTGCCGAGGACAGAACCTATGGCTACACCTTC.

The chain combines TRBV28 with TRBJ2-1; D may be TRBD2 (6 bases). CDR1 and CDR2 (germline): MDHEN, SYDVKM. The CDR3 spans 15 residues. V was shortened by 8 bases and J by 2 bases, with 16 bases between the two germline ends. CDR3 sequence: CASGSPRGTYNEQFF. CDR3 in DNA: TGTGCCAGCGGATCCCCCCGGGGGACCTACAATGAGCAGTTCTTC.

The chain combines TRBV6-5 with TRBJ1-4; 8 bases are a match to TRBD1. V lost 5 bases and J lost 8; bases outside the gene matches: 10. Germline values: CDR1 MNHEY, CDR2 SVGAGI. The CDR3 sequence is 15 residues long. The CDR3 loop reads CASSRGQVDLEKLFF. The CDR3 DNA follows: TGTGCCAGCAGTAGGGGACAGGTGGATTTAGAAAAACTGTTTTTT.

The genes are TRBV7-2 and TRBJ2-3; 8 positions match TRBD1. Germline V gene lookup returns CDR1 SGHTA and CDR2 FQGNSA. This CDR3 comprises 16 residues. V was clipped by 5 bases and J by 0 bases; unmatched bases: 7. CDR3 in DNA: TGTGCCAGCAGCCCGCGGACAGGGACTAGCACAGATACGCAGTATTTT. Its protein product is CASSPRTGTSTDTQYF.

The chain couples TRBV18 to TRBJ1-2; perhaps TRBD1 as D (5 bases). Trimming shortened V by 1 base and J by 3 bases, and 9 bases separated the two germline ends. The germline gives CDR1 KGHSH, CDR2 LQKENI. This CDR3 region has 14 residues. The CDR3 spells CASSPRQGDYGYTF. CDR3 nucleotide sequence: TGTGCCAGCTCACCACGGCAGGGTGACTATGGCTACACCTTC.

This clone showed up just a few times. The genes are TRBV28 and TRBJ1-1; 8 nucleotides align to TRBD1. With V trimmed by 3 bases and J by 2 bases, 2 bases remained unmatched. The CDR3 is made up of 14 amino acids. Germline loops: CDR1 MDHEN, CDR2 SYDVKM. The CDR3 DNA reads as TGTGCCAGCAGTTTGGGACAGGCCAACACTGAAGCTTTCTTT. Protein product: CASSLGQANTEAFF.

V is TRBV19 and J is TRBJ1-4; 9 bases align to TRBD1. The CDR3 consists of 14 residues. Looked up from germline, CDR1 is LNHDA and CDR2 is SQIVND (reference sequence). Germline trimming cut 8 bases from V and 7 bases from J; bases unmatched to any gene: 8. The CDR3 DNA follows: TGTGCCAGTCAACCGGGACAGGGCGCTGAAAAACTGTTTTTT. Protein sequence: CASQPGQGAEKLFF.

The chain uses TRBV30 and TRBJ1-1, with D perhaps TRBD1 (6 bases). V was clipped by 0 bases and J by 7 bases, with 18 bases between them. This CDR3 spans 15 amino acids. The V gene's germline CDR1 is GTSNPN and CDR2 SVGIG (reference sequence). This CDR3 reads CAWSVFQTGHDEAFF. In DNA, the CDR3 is TGTGCCTGGAGTGTGTTTCAGACAGGTCATGATGAAGCTTTCTTT.

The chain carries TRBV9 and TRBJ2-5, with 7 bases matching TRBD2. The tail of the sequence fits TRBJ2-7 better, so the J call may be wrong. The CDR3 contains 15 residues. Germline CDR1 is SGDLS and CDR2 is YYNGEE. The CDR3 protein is CASSPGEGGHYEQYF. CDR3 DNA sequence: TGTGCCAGCAGCCCTGGGGAGGGAGGGCACTACGAGCAGTACTTC.

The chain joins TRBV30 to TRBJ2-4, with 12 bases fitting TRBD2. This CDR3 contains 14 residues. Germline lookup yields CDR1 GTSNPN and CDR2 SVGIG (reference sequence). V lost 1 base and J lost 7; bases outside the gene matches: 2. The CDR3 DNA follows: TGTGCCTGGAGTGGGACTAGCGGGACGAACATTCAGTACTTC. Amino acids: CAWSGTSGTNIQYF.

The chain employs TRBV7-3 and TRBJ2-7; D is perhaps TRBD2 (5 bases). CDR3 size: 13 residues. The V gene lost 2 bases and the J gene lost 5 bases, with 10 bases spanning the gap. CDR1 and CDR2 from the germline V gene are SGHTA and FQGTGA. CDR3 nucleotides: TGTGCCAGCAGCTTAGAAGACTACGACGAGCAGTACTTC. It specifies CASSLEDYDEQYF.

CDR3 protein: CASSPGVTEAFF. The CDR3 nucleotides are TGTGCCAGCAGCCCAGGGGTCACTGAAGCTTTCTTT. The rearrangement joins TRBV5-6 to TRBJ1-1; possible D gene TRBD1, 6 bases. Trimming removed 4 bases at V and 4 bases at J, with 8 bases between. Germline CDR1 reads SGHDT; CDR2 reads YYEEEE. The CDR3 has 12 residues.

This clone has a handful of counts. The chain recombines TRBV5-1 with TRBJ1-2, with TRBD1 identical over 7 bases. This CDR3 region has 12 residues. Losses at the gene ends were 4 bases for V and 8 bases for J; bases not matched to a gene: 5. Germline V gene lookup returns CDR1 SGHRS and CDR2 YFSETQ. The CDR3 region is CASSLTGQGYTF. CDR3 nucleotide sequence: TGCGCCAGCAGCCTGACAGGGCAGGGCTACACCTTC.